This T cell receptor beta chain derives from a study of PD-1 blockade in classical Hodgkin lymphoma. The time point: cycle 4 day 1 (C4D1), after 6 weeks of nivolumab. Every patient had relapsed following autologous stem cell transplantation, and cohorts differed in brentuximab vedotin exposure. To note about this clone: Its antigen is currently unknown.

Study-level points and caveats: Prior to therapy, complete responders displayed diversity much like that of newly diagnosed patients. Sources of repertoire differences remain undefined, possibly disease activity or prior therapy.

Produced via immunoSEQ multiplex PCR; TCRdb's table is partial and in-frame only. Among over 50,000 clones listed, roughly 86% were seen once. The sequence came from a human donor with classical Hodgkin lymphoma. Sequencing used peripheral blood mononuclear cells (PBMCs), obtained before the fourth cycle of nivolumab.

CDR3: CASSLMGLTSNEQFF. CDR3 nucleotide sequence: TGTGCCAGCAGCTTAATGGGACTAACTAGCAATGAGCAGTTCTTC. The chain links TRBV7-3 to TRBJ2-1, with TRBD2 matching over 7 bases. The trim removed 1 base at V and 6 bases at J, leaving 6 bases unmatched. The CDR3 spans 15 residues. The germline V gene has CDR1 SGHTA and CDR2 FQGTGA. The variable domain in full, completed from reference TRBV7-3 and TRBJ2-1, reads GAGVSQTPSNKVTEKGKYVELRCDPISGHTALYWYRQSLGQGPEFLIYFQGTGAADDSGLPNDRFFAVRPEGSVSTLKIQRTERGDSAVYLCASSLMGLTSNEQFFGPGTRLTVL.